Listed below are T cell receptor beta chains from one sample, sequenced in a study of T-cell reconstitution after alpha-beta-depleted transplantation in children. TCRdb recomputed calls from the PCR reads with MiXCR, one row per CDR3 protein. In the table there are around 580,000 distinct CDR3 sequences, 25% to 30% of which are singletons. The specimen was PBMCs, collected before TCRalphabeta/CD19-depleted stem cell transplant. Receptors were obtained from a boy under two years old with Wiskott-Aldrich syndrome, due to receive a stem cell transplant. Each CDR3 is given with its conserved first and last residue. The D gene is left open where the match is weak. Only part of the rows carry a size: once, few, many, or a class if the clone is expanded.

size	V	length	D	J	DNA	CDR3
few	TRBV6-5	13	TRBD2	TRBJ2-4	TGTGCCAGCAGCTACAAGCGGGAGAGGAGCCCGTACTTC	CASSYKRERSPYF
few	TRBV5-1	16	.	TRBJ2-6	TGCGCCAGCAGCTTGGCTGGGCACTCTGGGGCCAACGTCCTGACTTTC	CASSLAGHSGANVLTF
.	TRBV12-3/TRBV12-4	14	.	TRBJ2-5	TGTGCCAGCAGTATGCCCGGGATCCCGGAGACCCAGTACTTC	CASSMPGIPETQYF
.	TRBV12-3/TRBV12-4	18	TRBD2	TRBJ2-2	TGTGCCAGCAGTTTAAGATCGCTAGCGGGAGATTTCACCGGGGAGCTGTTTTTT	CASSLRSLAGDFTGELFF
few	TRBV25-1	17	TRBD1	TRBJ1-4	TGTGCCAGCAGTGACTACACCCGGGACAGGGGTAATGAAAAACTGTTTTTT	CASSDYTRDRGNEKLFF
few	TRBV5-1	14	TRBD2	TRBJ2-5	TGCGCCAGCAGCGTAGCGGGAACGGAAGAGACCCAGTACTTC	CASSVAGTEETQYF
few	TRBV12-3/TRBV12-4	14	TRBD2	TRBJ2-1	TGTGCCAGCAGTGGAGCGGGAGGGCCGTATGAGCAGTTCTTC	CASSGAGGPYEQFF
few	TRBV10-3	14	.	TRBJ1-5	TGTGCCATCAGTGTTTGGGGAGGGAATCAGCCCCAGCATTTT	CAISVWGGNQPQHF
.	TRBV12-3/TRBV12-4	16	TRBD2	TRBJ2-7	TGTGCCAGCAGTGTATCTCCGGGACTAGGATCCTACGAGCAGTACTTC	CASSVSPGLGSYEQYF
few	TRBV7-3	18	TRBD2	TRBJ2-1	TGTGCCAGCAGCTTAAGGAGTGGGGGGATTAGCGGGAGGGATGAGCAGTTCTTC	CASSLRSGGISGRDEQFF
.	TRBV11-2	14	.	TRBJ2-1	TGTGCCAGCAGCCCCCGTAGGGGGAACAATGAGCAGTTCTTC	CASSPRRGNNEQFF
few	TRBV5-1	16	.	TRBJ1-4	TGCGCCAGCAGCTTGGTGGGTCCGAGTTCTAATGAAAAACTGTTTTTT	CASSLVGPSSNEKLFF
few	TRBV6-5	15	TRBD2	TRBJ2-5	TGTGCCAGCAGTTACTCGCTAGCGGGAGACGAGACCCAGTACTTC	CASSYSLAGDETQYF
few	TRBV12-3/TRBV12-4	15	TRBD2	TRBJ2-1	TGTGCCAGCAGTATCTTAGCGGGACCGCGGAATGAGCAGTTCTTC	CASSILAGPRNEQFF
.	TRBV29-1	15	.	TRBJ2-3	TGCAGCGTTGGGAGGACTTGTAGAGGTCCAGATACGCAGTATTTT	CSVGRTCRGPDTQYF
.	TRBV18	15	.	TRBJ2-3	TGTGCCAGCTCACCAATCGCCTCTAGCACAGATACGCAGTATTTT	CASSPIASSTDTQYF
.	TRBV29-1	15	TRBD2	TRBJ2-1	TGCAGCGTTGCTACCCGACTAGCGGGAGACGATGAGCAGTTCTTC	CSVATRLAGDDEQFF
few	TRBV20-1	11	TRBD1	TRBJ2-7	TGCAGTGCTGACAGGGCCTACGAGCAGTACTTC	CSADRAYEQYF
few	TRBV29-1	18	.	TRBJ2-1	TGCAGCGTTGAAGGGCCAACAAAGACCAGAGTCGCCTACAATGAGCAGTTCTTC	CSVEGPTKTRVAYNEQFF
few	TRBV5-1	13	.	TRBJ1-2	TGTGCCAGCAGCTTAGCAACTAACTATGGCTACACCTTC	CASSLATNYGYTF
few	TRBV12-3/TRBV12-4	15	.	TRBJ2-1	TGTGCCAGCAGTTTAGAGGGTCGCTTTATCAATGAGCAGTTCTTC	CASSLEGRFINEQFF
.	TRBV18	16	TRBD1	TRBJ2-7	TGTGCCAGCTCACCAGGTTCTGGGACAGAATCCTACGAGCAGTACTTC	CASSPGSGTESYEQYF
few	TRBV5-6	14	TRBD1	TRBJ2-7	TGTGCCAGCAGCTTGGATGGACAGGGGGCGAGGCAGTACTTC	CASSLDGQGARQYF
.	TRBV24-1	15	TRBD2	TRBJ2-1	TGTGCCACCAGTGATTTCCCGACTAGCGGGAGTGAGCAGTTCTTC	CATSDFPTSGSEQFF
few	TRBV20-1	14	.	TRBJ2-1	TGCAGTGCCCACTGGGTAAGCTCCTACAATGAGCAGTTCTTC	CSAHWVSSYNEQFF
.	TRBV19	15	.	TRBJ1-2	TGTGCCAGTAGTTGGCTCACCGGGACGGGTTATGGCTACACCTTC	CASSWLTGTGYGYTF
.	TRBV10-3	17	TRBD2	TRBJ2-1	TGTGCCATCAGTGAGTCAAGCGGGAGGGCATCTGATGGTGAGCAGTTCTTC	CAISESSGRASDGEQFF
.	TRBV11-2	13	.	TRBJ2-1	TGTGCCAGCGGGTCGGAATCCTACAATGAGCAGTTCTTC	CASGSESYNEQFF
few	TRBV28	13	.	TRBJ1-5	TGTGCCAGCAGTTTACGACTTGGGGAGCCCCAGCATTTT	CASSLRLGEPQHF
few	TRBV6-1	15	.	TRBJ2-7	TGTGCCAGCAGTCAGCGGACGACCTCCTCCTACGAGCAGTACTTC	CASSQRTTSSYEQYF
.	TRBV5-1	16	.	TRBJ1-2	TGCGCCAGCAGCTCCGGGACGGCCGCGGGTGATTATGGCTACACCTTC	CASSSGTAAGDYGYTF
.	TRBV11-2	13	.	TRBJ2-1	TGTGCCAGCCGGGTAGGACTCTACAATGAGCAGTTCTTC	CASRVGLYNEQFF
.	TRBV28	14	TRBD1	TRBJ2-1	TGTGCCAGCAGAGACAGGGGCTTCTACAATGAGCAGTTCTTC	CASRDRGFYNEQFF
.	TRBV20-1	14	.	TRBJ2-1	TGCAGTGCTGCCCTAGGGTGGGGCTACAATGAGCAGTTCTTC	CSAALGWGYNEQFF
.	TRBV6-5	14	.	TRBJ2-2	TGTGCCAGCAGTCACTACCCCCACACCGGGGAGCTGTTTTTT	CASSHYPHTGELFF
.	TRBV10-3	14	TRBD2	TRBJ2-5	TGTGCCATCAGTGGGACTAGCGGGATAGAGACCCAGTACTTC	CAISGTSGIETQYF